The rows below give T cell receptor beta chains drawn from one sample of a study of regulatory T cells in long-lasting Graves disease. TCRdb ran MiXCR on the multiplex PCR reads and lists one entry per CDR3 protein. In the table there are around 240,000 distinct CDR3 sequences, more than 15% of which are singletons. These data also formed part of another study, on T cells in Graves' hyperthyroidism and ophthalmopathy.

The source material was peripheral blood mononuclear cells (PBMCs), sampled at new diagnosis, from a patient treated with antithyroid drugs. Source of these receptors: a woman aged 25 to 39 with Graves disease. Each CDR3 is given without its conserved first and last residue.

V | CDR3
TRBV19 | ASSTNSAEYTGELF
TRBV5-1 | ASSWDIANTEAF
TRBV3-1 | ASSQVTGSDEQF
TRBV6-1 | ASSELVGGSQPQH
TRBV9 | ASSVAWGGHTGELF
TRBV29-1 | SVGGGGMSSYNEQF
TRBV2 | ASSFERGHEQF
TRBV7-2 | ASSRSPPNTGSTDTQY
TRBV7-6 | ASSVTPRAGEKLF
TRBV6-5 | ASSYAESYNEQF
TRBV19 | ASSIAGLSSYEQY
TRBV4-1 | ASSSRSTGQGEYEQY